This T cell receptor (beta chain) was sequenced in a study of blood T cell repertoires in COVID-19. About the study: Sites in the United States, Italy and Spain provided acute and convalescent COVID-19 samples. From T cells, B-cell-depleted T cells, or PBMCs came the material, which was cDNA or gDNA.

This CDR3 has 16 residues. The V segment lost 4 bases and the J segment 5 bases; nucleotides outside the gene matches: 8. Germline CDR1 MNHEY, CDR2 SVGAGI. This clone was picked up one time. Original processing notes: The assay estimated nucleated cells by amplifying reference gene primers. The table came from immunoSEQ multiplex PCR; TCRdb's copy has only in-frame clones and leaves some out. The DNA gave D and trimming, while V, J and clone size come from that table. The sample yields more than 95,000 clones, around four fifths seen once. The chain combines TRBV6-5 with TRBJ1-2; TRBD1 agrees at 12 bases. This receptor was obtained from a human donor in a cohort sampled during active COVID-19. Sample: peripheral blood. The CDR3 coding sequence is TGTGCCAGCAGTTCTCTCGGGACAGGGGGCCTGTATGGCTACACCTTC. This codes for CASSSLGTGGLYGYTF.